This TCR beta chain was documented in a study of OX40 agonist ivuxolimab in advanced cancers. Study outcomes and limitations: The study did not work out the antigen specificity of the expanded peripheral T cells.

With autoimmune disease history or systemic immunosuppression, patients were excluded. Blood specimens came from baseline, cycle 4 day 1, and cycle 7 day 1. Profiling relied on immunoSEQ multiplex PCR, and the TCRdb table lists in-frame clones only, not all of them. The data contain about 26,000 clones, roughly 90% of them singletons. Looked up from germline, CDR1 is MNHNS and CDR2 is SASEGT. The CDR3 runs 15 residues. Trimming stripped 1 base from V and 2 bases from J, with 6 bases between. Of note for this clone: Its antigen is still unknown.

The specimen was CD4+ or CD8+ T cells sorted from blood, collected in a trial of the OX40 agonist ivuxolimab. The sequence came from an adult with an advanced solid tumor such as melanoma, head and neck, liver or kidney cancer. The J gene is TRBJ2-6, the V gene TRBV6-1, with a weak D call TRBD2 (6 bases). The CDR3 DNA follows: TGTGCCAGCAGTGAAGGACTAGCTGGGGCCAACGTCCTGACTTTC. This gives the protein CASSEGLAGANVLTF.